The next 32 T cell receptor beta chains were all read from a single sample in a study of blood T cells in healthy people across ages. Next came a second PCR, run for about 7 to 11 cycles, which used a sample-barcoded 5' primer along with a J-beta primer mix. TCRdb processed the 5' RACE reads anew with MiXCR; each CDR3 protein has one entry. The sample includes 1.5 million to 2 million distinct CDR3 sequences, 28% of them seen just once. Specimen: blood. These receptor sequences come from a woman aged 25 to 39 in good health.

This clonotype was found many times. The chain carries TRBV7-8 and TRBJ2-1; D is uncertain. V was pared by 3 bases and J by 5 bases, with 11 bases between. CDR1 and CDR2 from the germline V gene are SGHVS and FQNEAQ. CDR3 length: 14 residues. For the CDR3, the DNA is TGTGCCAGCAGCTTTGACATCTGGGACAATGAGCAGTTCTTC. As protein: CASSFDIWDNEQFF.

Note on this clonotype: It may be a read error: a sequence one base away is much more abundant. V usage is TRBV7-2 and J usage is TRBJ1-2, with D possibly matching TRBD1 (6 bases). Trimming took 3 bases from V and 9 from J, leaving 23 bases between them. In germline, CDR1 is SGHTA, CDR2 FQGNSA. The length of the CDR3 is 16 residues. The CDR3 DNA is TGTGCCAGCAGCTTCTTCGGGACCACAGGGTTGGATTGCTACACCTTC. Its translation: CASSFFGTTGLDCYTF. Looking up the rest from reference TRBV7-2 and TRBJ1-2 gives the full variable domain: GAGVSQSPSNKVTEKGKDVELRCDPISGHTALYWYRQSLGQGLEFLIYFQGNSAPDKSGLPSDRFSAERTGGSVSTLTIQRTQQEDSAVYLCASSFFGTTGLDCYTFGSGTRLTVV.

The chain's CDR3 is CATSDDGSNQPQHF. In DNA form, the CDR3 reads TGTGCCACCAGTGATGACGGTAGCAATCAGCCCCAGCATTTT. The chain uses TRBV24-1 and TRBJ1-5; D ambiguous. The germline V gene encodes CDR1 KGHDR and CDR2 SFDVKD. V was clipped by 3 bases and J by 0 bases, with 5 bases between them. This CDR3 region has 14 residues.

At least ten counts were recorded for this clonotype. The chain links TRBV7-9 to TRBJ2-1, with D possibly being TRBD1 (5 bases). V was cut by 5 bases and J by 9 bases, with 17 bases left in between. In germline, CDR1 is SEHNR, CDR2 FQNEAQ (reference sequence). The CDR3 consists of 14 residues. CDR3 sequence reads: CASSTNPRVIEQFF. The CDR3 DNA reads TGTGCCAGCAGCACAAACCCCAGGGTAATTGAGCAGTTCTTC.

A note on this clonotype: One end of the junction varies from germline; a read error may be responsible. The CDR3 sequence is CAGSYSPGWSGNTIYF. The CDR3 DNA is TGTGCCGGCAGTTACTCCCCGGGCTGGTCTGGAAACACCATATATTTT. V is TRBV6-6 and J is TRBJ1-3; D gene unclear. CDR3 length: 16 residues. Per the germline V gene, CDR1 is MNHNY and CDR2 is SVGAGI (reference sequence).

The chain couples TRBV20-1 to TRBJ2-3; TRBD1 might be the D (6 bases). CDR3 length: 15 amino acids. The V and J ends lost 0 bases and 0 bases respectively, with 10 bases between them. In germline, CDR1 is DFQATT, CDR2 SNEGSKA (reference sequence). The CDR3 reads CSAREAGQSTDTQYF. The CDR3, as DNA: TGCAGTGCTAGAGAAGCAGGACAGAGCACAGATACGCAGTATTTT.

This clonotype was seen more than once but under ten times. The V gene is TRBV15, the J gene TRBJ2-2; perhaps TRBD2 as D (5 bases). There are 12 residues in the CDR3. Germline V CDR1 and CDR2: LNHNV, YYDKDF (reference sequence). V was cut by 0 bases and J by 15 bases, with 11 bases left in between. The CDR3 sequence: CATSRDRRKVFF. DNA for the CDR3: TGTGCCACCAGCAGAGATCGGAGGAAGGTGTTTTTT.

This clonotype was seen many times. The rearrangement joins TRBV7-2 to TRBJ2-7; D possibly corresponds to TRBD1 (5 bases). Deletions cut 3 bases from V and 1 base from J, with 10 bases between. The CDR3 sequence is 14 residues long. The V gene's germline CDR1 is SGHTA and CDR2 FQGNSA. CDR3 in amino acids: CASSFGRESYEQYF. In DNA, the CDR3 is TGTGCCAGCAGCTTCGGCAGGGAATCCTACGAGCAGTACTTC.

This chain links TRBV6-6 with TRBJ1-6; the match to TRBD1 covers 7 bases. Germline V gene sequence: CDR1 MNHNY, CDR2 SVGAGI (reference sequence). The J segment lost 5 bases and the V segment lost 6 bases, leaving 7 bases of the junction unmatched. This CDR3 has 15 amino acids. The DNA for the CDR3 is TGTGCCAGCAGACTCCGGGACAGAGATAATTCACCCCTCCACTTT. Translated: CASRLRDRDNSPLHF.

This clonotype was observed many times. The rearrangement joins TRBV4-2 to TRBJ2-3, with 9 bases matching TRBD2. With V trimmed by 0 bases and J by 5 bases, 6 bases remained unmatched. Per germline, CDR1 LGHNA and CDR2 YNFKEQ. The CDR3 is 16 residues long. CDR3 DNA sequence: TGTGCCAGCAGCCAAGACTGGACTAGCGCTCGAGATACGCAGTATTTT. This encodes CASSQDWTSARDTQYF.

The chain is built from TRBV6-5 and TRBJ2-7; D possibly corresponds to TRBD1 (6 bases). Germline loops: CDR1 MNHEY, CDR2 SVGAGI. The CDR3 runs 14 residues. The V gene lost 6 bases and the J gene lost 3 bases, with 15 bases spanning the gap. The CDR3 coding sequence is TGTGCCAGCAGCCCCGAAAACAGGGACTACGAGCAGTACTTC. This translates into CASSPENRDYEQYF.

There are many counts of this clonotype. The J gene is TRBJ2-1, the V gene TRBV29-1; D unresolved. Germline CDR1 and CDR2: SQVTM and ANQGSEA. V was trimmed by 2 bases and J by 12 bases, leaving 17 bases between them. This CDR3 spans 13 amino acids. The CDR3 DNA sequence: TGCAGCGTTGAAAGAGACCCTAGGTCCGGGCAGTTCTTC. Encoded protein: CSVERDPRSGQFF.

The J gene is TRBJ2-5, the V gene TRBV5-1, with 9 bases matching TRBD1. The CDR3 has 14 residues. Germline loops: CDR1 SGHRS, CDR2 YFSETQ. Trimming cost V 6 bases and J 1 base; bases outside gene matches: 4. DNA for the CDR3: TGCGCCAGCAAGGACAGGGGAGTCCAAGAGACCCAGTACTTC. Residues: CASKDRGVQETQYF.

This clonotype was detected a few times. This chain uses TRBV11-2 with TRBJ2-7, with 10 bases lining up with TRBD2. The CDR3 is 18 residues long. The V and J ends lost 4 bases and 2 bases, in that order; junction bases with no gene match: 14. Per germline, CDR1 SGHAT and CDR2 FQNNGV. CDR3 residues: CASSSSGGETERTYEQYF. CDR3 in DNA: TGTGCCAGCAGCTCCAGCGGGGGGGAGACCGAACGGACCTACGAGCAGTACTTC.

This clonotype was seen a handful of times. V usage is TRBV7-2 and J usage is TRBJ1-5; D gene ambiguous. Germline CDR1 SGHTA, CDR2 FQGNSA. Deletions cut 1 base from V and 1 base from J, with 8 bases between. This CDR3 has 15 amino acids. Here the CDR3 reads CASSLDSTSNQPQHF. DNA for the CDR3: TGTGCCAGCAGCTTAGATAGCACAAGCAATCAGCCCCAGCATTTT.

A few counts support this clonotype. The chain recombines TRBV14 with TRBJ2-1, with 12 bases matching TRBD1. The junction had 5 bases not matched to a gene; V was cut back by 3 bases and J by 8 bases. The CDR3 spans 15 residues. Germline CDR1 reads SGHDN; CDR2 reads FVKESK. The CDR3 nucleotides are TGTGCCAGCAGCCAGGGACAGGGGGCTTTCTATGAGCAGTTCTTC. Protein: CASSQGQGAFYEQFF.

The J gene is TRBJ1-2, the V gene TRBV7-9, with 7 bases that match TRBD1. The V segment lost 1 base and the J segment 8 bases; nucleotides outside the gene matches: 10. This CDR3 region has 15 residues. Germline lookup yields CDR1 SEHNR and CDR2 FQNEAQ (reference sequence). The CDR3 DNA reads as TGTGCCAGCAGCTTAGGAGACAGGGCCTTCTACGGCTACACCTTC. Amino acid sequence: CASSLGDRAFYGYTF.

About this clonotype itself: Just one base apart from a much larger clone, this may be a read error. In this CDR3 the conserved last residue, phenylalanine or tryptophan, is missing, so a read error is likely. V and J are TRBV28 and TRBJ2-7; a weak D match, TRBD1 (5 bases). Germline CDR1 reads MDHEN; CDR2 reads SYDVKM. The CDR3 loop spans 15 amino acids. The V and J ends lost 6 bases and 0 bases respectively, with 15 bases between them. The CDR3, as DNA: TGTGCCAGCAGCCCTGCAGGGTTTCCCTCCTACGAGCAGTACTTG. This gives the protein CASSPAGFPSYEQYL.

This chain connects TRBV6-2 or TRBV6-3 to TRBJ1-5; D possibly corresponds to TRBD1 (5 bases). Trimming left V 3 bases short and J 6 bases short, with 12 bases between. The CDR3 consists of 14 residues. Germline V gene lookup returns CDR1 MNHEY and CDR2 SVGEGT. CDR3 amino acids: CASSYLQAGQPQHF. The CDR3 DNA reads as TGTGCCAGCAGTTATCTACAGGCGGGTCAGCCCCAGCATTTT.

The chain has TRBV18 and TRBJ1-2; possibly TRBD1 for D (6 bases). The CDR3 consists of 15 residues. The V gene lost 1 base and the J gene lost 6 bases, with 15 bases spanning the gap. Germline CDR1 reads KGHSH; CDR2 reads LQKENI. As DNA, the CDR3 is TGTGCCAGCTCACCACGACAGGAGAGCTTCAATGGCTACACCTTC. It yields the protein CASSPRQESFNGYTF.

The chain joins TRBV27 to TRBJ2-1, with TRBD2 identical over 8 bases. CDR1 is MNHEY, CDR2 SMNVEV, per germline (reference sequence). The CDR3 consists of 18 residues. The trim removed 8 bases at V and 6 bases at J, leaving 21 bases unmatched. The CDR3 sequence is CASQLAPFRSSGGNEQFF. Here the CDR3 DNA reads TGTGCCAGCCAACTAGCGCCCTTCCGTTCAAGCGGGGGCAATGAGCAGTTCTTC.

Many counts were recorded for this clonotype. The gene calls are TRBV29-1 and TRBJ2-1, with D uncertain. The germline gives CDR1 SQVTM, CDR2 ANQGSEA. The CDR3 extends over 11 amino acids. V was trimmed by 4 bases and J by 8 bases, leaving 9 bases between them. The DNA for the CDR3 is TGCAGCGTTGCAAATCGGCATGAGCAGTTCTTC. Its protein is CSVANRHEQFF.

The sample holds many counts of this clonotype. The V gene is TRBV4-2, the J gene TRBJ2-1, with a weak D call TRBD1 (6 bases). The CDR3 length is 19 residues. With 4 bases removed from V and 6 bases from J, the gap between germline ends came to 28 bases. In germline, CDR1 is LGHNA, CDR2 YNFKEQ. CDR3 coding DNA: TGTGCCAGCAGCCTCCTGAATATCATATTGGCAGGGGTTCGCAATGAGCAGTTCTTC. It specifies CASSLLNIILAGVRNEQFF.

The chain combines TRBV5-1 with TRBJ2-3; no definite D call. The ends were cut back, 0 bases at V and 0 bases at J, with 11 bases in the middle. The germline CDR1 and CDR2 sequences are SGHRS and YFSETQ. This CDR3 contains 16 residues. This CDR3 is CASSLGPVESTDTQYF. The DNA of the CDR3 is TGCGCCAGCAGCTTGGGGCCAGTAGAGAGCACAGATACGCAGTATTTT.

This clonotype showed up just a few times. One end of the junction is discordant with germline, which a read error may explain. This chain connects TRBV4-3 to TRBJ2-2; D not resolved. This CDR3 is 17 amino acids long. Germline V gene data show CDR1 as LGHNA and CDR2 as YSLEER. CDR3 in amino acids: CASSQKTGLSNTGELFF. The CDR3 nucleotides read TGCGCCAGTAGCCAAAAAACGGGTTTATCTAACACCGGGGAGCTGTTTTTT.

A note on this clonotype: The junction departs from the called germline gene at one end, perhaps through a read error. The chain employs TRBV5-1 and TRBJ1-1; 7 bases are shared with TRBD1. The germline V gene encodes CDR1 SGHRS and CDR2 YFSETQ. This CDR3 region has 17 residues. The chain's CDR3 is CASSTSYRQGENAEAFF. CDR3 bases: TGCGCCAGCAGCACCAGCTACCGACAGGGAGAGAACGCTGAAGCTTTCTTT.

This clonotype was seen more than once but under ten times. V and J are TRBV24-1 and TRBJ2-2; D remains ambiguous. This CDR3 is built from 13 residues. Germline V gene sequence: CDR1 KGHDR, CDR2 SFDVKD. V lost 2 bases, J lost 1 base, and 1 base lay in between. The CDR3 reads CATSDWNTGELFF. The CDR3 DNA follows: TGTGCCACCAGTGATTGGAACACCGGGGAGCTGTTTTTT.

This clonotype was picked up a small number of times. The chain's CDR3 is CASSNTGASYEQYF. The CDR3 DNA reads TGTGCCAGCAGTAATACAGGGGCGTCCTACGAGCAGTACTTC. The rearrangement links TRBV6-5 to TRBJ2-7, with TRBD1 matching over 7 bases. Germline CDR1 and CDR2: MNHEY and SVGAGI. The CDR3 covers 14 residues. The V gene end was trimmed by 5 bases and the J gene end by 1 base; junction bases not matched to a gene: 5.

As concerns this clonotype: This could be a read error, since a much larger clone is one nucleotide away. This chain connects TRBV6-4 to TRBJ2-7, with D tentatively TRBD2 (5 bases). Germline V gene data show CDR1 as MRHNA and CDR2 as SNTAGT. The ends were cut back, 6 bases at V and 0 bases at J, with 21 bases in the middle. The CDR3 sequence is 17 residues long. This CDR3 reads CASRRPRPPTSSYEQYF. CDR3 DNA sequence: TGTGCCAGCAGGAGGCCTCGGCCCCCCACTAGCTCCTACGAGCAGTACTTC.

The V call is TRBV12-3 or TRBV12-4, the J call TRBJ2-3; 10 bases map to TRBD1. The ends lost 5 bases at V and 2 bases at J; junction bases unmatched: 4. The CDR3 length is 15 residues. The CDR3 protein is CASSLGTGATDTQYF. The CDR3, as DNA: TGTGCCAGCAGTCTAGGGACAGGGGCCACAGATACGCAGTATTTT.

This chain connects TRBV7-6 to TRBJ2-5, with D perhaps matching TRBD2 (6 bases). The end of the DNA fits TRBJ2-7 better, so the J call may be wrong. The germline V gene encodes CDR1 SGHVS and CDR2 FNYEAQ. The CDR3 loop spans 15 amino acids. CDR3 nucleotides: TGTGCCAGCAGCCCCCGGTTGGGAGGAGCGTACGAGCAGTACTTC. Amino acids: CASSPRLGGAYEQYF.

The table lists this clonotype with a few counts. CDR3 DNA sequence: TGTGCCAGCTCGCCCCCGAGAGGCTATGGCTACACCTTC. Protein: CASSPPRGYGYTF. The V call is TRBV6-6, the J call TRBJ1-2; no firm D call. The ends were cut back, 8 bases at V and 4 bases at J, with 14 bases in the middle. Germline CDR1 reads MNHNY; CDR2 reads SVGAGI (reference sequence). The CDR3 runs to 13 residues.